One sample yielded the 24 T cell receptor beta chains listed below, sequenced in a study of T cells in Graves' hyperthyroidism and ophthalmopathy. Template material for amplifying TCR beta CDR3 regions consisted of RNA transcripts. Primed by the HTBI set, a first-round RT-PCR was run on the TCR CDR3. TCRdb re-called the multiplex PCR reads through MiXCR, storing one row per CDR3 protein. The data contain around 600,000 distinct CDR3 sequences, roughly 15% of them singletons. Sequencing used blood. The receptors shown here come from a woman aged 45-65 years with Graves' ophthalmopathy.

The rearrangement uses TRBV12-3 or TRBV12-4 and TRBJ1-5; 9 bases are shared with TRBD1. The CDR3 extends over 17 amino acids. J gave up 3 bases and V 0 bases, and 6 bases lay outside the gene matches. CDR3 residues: CASSLAPDRGFNQPQHF. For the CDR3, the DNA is TGTGCCAGCAGTTTAGCCCCGGACAGGGGATTCAATCAGCCCCAGCATTTT.

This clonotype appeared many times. The CDR3 here is CASSFDSVFDEQYF. The CDR3, as DNA: TGTGCCAGCAGCTTCGACAGTGTATTCGACGAGCAGTACTTC. The chain links TRBV7-9 to TRBJ2-7; maybe TRBD1 (5 bases). The CDR3 spans 14 residues. The germline gives CDR1 SEHNR, CDR2 FQNEAQ (reference sequence). Trimming shortened V by 3 bases and J by 5 bases, and 14 bases separated the two germline ends.

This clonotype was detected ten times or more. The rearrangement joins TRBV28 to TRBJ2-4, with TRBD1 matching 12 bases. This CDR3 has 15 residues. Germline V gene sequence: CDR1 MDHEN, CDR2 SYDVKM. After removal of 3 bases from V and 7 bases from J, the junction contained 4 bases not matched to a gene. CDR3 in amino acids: CASSLRGQGANIQYF. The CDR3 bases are TGTGCCAGCAGTTTGCGGGGACAGGGGGCGAACATTCAGTACTTC.

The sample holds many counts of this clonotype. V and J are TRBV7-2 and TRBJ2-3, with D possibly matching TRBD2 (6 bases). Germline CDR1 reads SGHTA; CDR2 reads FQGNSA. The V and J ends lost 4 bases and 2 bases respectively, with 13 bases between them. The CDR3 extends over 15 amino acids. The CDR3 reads CASSSPGSYTDTQYF. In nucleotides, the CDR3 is TGTGCCAGCAGCTCGCCCGGGAGCTACACAGATACGCAGTATTTT.

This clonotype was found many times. The CDR3, as DNA: TGTGCCAGCAGCCCCGGGGGGACTAGCGGGAGTTTGGGCAAAAACATTCAGTACTTC. Translating gives CASSPGGTSGSLGKNIQYF. The V call is TRBV7-2, the J call TRBJ2-4; 14 positions agree with TRBD2. The ends lost 5 bases at V and 3 bases at J; junction bases unmatched: 12. CDR1 SGHTA and CDR2 FQGNSA come from the germline V gene. This CDR3 comprises 19 residues.

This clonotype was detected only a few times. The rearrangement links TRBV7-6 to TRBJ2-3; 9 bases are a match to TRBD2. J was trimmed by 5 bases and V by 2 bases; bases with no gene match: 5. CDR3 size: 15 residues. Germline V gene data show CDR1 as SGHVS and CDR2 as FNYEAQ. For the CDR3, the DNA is TGTGCCAGCAGCTTAAGCGTAGCGGGAGTAGATACGCAGTATTTT. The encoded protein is CASSLSVAGVDTQYF.

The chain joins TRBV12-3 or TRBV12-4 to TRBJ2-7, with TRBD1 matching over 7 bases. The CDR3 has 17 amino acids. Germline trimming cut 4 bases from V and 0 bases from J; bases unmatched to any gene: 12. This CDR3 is CASSSFSGTATSYEQYF. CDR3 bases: TGTGCCAGCAGTTCATTTTCCGGGACAGCTACCTCCTACGAGCAGTACTTC.

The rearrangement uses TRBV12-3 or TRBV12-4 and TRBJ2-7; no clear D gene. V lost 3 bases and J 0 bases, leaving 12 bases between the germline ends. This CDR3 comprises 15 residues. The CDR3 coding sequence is TGTGCCAGCAGTTTCTCCCGACTGAGCTCCTACGAGCAGTACTTC. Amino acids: CASSFSRLSSYEQYF.

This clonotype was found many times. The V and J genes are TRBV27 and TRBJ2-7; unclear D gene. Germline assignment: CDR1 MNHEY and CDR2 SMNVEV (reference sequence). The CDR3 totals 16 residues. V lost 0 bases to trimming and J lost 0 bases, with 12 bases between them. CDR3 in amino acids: CASSLSTGSPSYEQYF. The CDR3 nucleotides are TGTGCCAGCAGTTTATCGACTGGGTCTCCCTCCTACGAGCAGTACTTC.

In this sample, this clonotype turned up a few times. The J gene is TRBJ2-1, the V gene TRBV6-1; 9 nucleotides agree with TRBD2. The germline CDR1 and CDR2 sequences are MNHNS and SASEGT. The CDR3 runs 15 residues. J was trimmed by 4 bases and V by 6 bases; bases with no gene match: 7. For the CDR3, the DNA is TGTGCCAGCAGAATCGGGACTAGCCTGTACAATGAGCAGTTCTTC. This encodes CASRIGTSLYNEQFF.

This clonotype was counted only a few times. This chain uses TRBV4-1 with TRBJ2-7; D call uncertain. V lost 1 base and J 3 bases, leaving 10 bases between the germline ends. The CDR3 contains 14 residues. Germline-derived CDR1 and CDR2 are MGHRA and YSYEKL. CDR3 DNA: TGCGCCAGCAGCCAAGTGGGCAGAAACTACGAGCAGTACTTC. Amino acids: CASSQVGRNYEQYF.

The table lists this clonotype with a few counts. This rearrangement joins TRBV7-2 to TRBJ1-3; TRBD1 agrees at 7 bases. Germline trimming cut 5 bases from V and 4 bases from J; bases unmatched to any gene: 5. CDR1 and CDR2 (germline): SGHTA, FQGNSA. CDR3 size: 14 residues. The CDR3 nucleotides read TGTGCCAGCAGCCTACAGGGGCAAGGAAACACCATATATTTT. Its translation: CASSLQGQGNTIYF.

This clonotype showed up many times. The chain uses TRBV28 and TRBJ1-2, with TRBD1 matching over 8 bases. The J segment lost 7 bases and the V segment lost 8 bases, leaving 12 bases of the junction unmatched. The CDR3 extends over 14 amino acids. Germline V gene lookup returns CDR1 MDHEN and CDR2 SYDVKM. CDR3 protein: CASGRTGSRVGYTF. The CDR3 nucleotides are TGTGCCAGCGGACGGACAGGGTCTAGGGTTGGCTACACCTTC.

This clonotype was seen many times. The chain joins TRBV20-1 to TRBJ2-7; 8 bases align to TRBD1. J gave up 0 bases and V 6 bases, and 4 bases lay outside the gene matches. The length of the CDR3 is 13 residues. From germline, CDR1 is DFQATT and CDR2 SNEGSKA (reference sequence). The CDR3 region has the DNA TGCAGTGCACGGGACAGGCGCTCCTACGAGCAGTACTTC. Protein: CSARDRRSYEQYF.

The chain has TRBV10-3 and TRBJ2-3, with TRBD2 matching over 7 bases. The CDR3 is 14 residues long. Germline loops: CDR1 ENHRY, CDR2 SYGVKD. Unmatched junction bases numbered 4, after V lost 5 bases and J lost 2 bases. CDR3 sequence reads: CAISPSGFTDTQYF. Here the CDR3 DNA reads TGTGCCATCAGTCCTAGCGGCTTCACAGATACGCAGTATTTT.

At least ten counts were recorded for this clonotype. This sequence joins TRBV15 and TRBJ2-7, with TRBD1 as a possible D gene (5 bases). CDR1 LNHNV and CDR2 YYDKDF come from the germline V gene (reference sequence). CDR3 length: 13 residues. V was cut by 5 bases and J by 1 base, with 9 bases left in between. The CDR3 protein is CATSPRQSYEQYF. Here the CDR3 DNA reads TGTGCCACCAGCCCCAGACAGTCCTACGAGCAGTACTTC.

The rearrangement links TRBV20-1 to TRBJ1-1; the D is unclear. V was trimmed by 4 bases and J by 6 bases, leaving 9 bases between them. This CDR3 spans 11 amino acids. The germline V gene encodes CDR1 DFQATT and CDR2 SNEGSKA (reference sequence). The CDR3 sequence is CSANRVSEAFF. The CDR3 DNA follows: TGCAGTGCTAATAGAGTATCTGAAGCTTTCTTT.

The CDR3 DNA reads TGTGCCAGCAGCCAAGATTTGGCGGGAGGAGTCACAGATACGCAGTATTTT. It translates to CASSQDLAGGVTDTQYF. The rearrangement links TRBV14 to TRBJ2-3, with 8 positions matching TRBD2. This CDR3 has 17 amino acids. With V trimmed by 0 bases and J by 2 bases, 7 bases remained unmatched. Germline CDR1 is SGHDN and CDR2 is FVKESK.

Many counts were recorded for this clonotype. CDR3 loop: CASSENRAVQYF. Written as DNA, the CDR3 is TGTGCCAGCAGCGAAAACAGGGCAGTGCAGTACTTC. This chain connects TRBV11-2 to TRBJ2-7; a weak D match, TRBD1 (6 bases). Germline CDR1 SGHAT, CDR2 FQNNGV. The ends were cut back, 5 bases at V and 9 bases at J, with 14 bases in the middle. The CDR3 runs 12 residues.

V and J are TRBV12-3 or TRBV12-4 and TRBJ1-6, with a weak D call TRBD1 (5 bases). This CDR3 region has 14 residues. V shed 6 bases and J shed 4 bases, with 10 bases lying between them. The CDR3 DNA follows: TGTGCCAGCAGCTGGGACCAATATAATTCACCCCTCCACTTT. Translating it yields CASSWDQYNSPLHF.

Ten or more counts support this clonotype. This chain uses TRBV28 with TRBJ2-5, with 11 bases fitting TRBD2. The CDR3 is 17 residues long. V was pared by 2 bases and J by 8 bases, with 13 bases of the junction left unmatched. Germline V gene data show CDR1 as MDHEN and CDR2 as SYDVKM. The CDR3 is CASSLGKLAGAGQTQYF. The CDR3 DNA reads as TGTGCCAGCAGTTTAGGAAAACTAGCGGGAGCGGGTCAAACCCAGTACTTC.

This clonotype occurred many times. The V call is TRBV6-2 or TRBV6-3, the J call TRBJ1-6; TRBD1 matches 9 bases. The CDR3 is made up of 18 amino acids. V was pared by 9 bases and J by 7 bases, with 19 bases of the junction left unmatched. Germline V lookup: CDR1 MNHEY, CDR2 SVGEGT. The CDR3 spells CARDNRDRAQSKNSPLHF. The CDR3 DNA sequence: TGTGCCAGAGATAACCGGGACAGGGCGCAGTCGAAGAATTCACCCCTCCACTTT.

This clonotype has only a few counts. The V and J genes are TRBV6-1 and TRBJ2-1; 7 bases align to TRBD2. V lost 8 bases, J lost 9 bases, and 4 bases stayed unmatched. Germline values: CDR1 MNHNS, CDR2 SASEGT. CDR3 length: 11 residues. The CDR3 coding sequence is TGTGCCAGCGGGAGGGCAGGTGAGCAGTTCTTC. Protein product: CASGRAGEQFF.

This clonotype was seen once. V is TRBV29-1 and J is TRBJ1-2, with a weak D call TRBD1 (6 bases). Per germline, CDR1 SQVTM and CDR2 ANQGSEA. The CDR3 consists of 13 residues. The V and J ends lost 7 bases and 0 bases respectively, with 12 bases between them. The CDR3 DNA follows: TGCAGCGGGGCGGAGGGGGCTAACTATGGCTACACCTTC. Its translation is CSGAEGANYGYTF.